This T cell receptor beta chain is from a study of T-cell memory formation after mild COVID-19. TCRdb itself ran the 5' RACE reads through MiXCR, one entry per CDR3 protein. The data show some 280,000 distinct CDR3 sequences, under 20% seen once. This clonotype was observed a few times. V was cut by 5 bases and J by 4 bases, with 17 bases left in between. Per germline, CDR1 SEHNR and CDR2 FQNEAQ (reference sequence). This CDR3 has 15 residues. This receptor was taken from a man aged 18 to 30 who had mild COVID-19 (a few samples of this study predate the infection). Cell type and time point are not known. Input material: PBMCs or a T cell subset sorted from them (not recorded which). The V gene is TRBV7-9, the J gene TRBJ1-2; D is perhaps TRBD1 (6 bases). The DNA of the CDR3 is TGTGCCAGCAGCCCCCGGGAGGGGGTATTCTATGGCTACACCTTC. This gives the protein CASSPREGVFYGYTF.